The 32 T cell receptor beta chains given below trace back to one sample, sequenced in a study of blood T cell repertoires in COVID-19. Clones were read by immunoSEQ multiplex PCR, and TCRdb kept only the in-frame ones, dropping some. The repertoire holds over 60,000 clones, with roughly 84% as singletons. The source material was peripheral blood. The origin of the receptors is a man aged 50 or older with COVID-19, enrolled during active disease.

The chain is built from TRBV6-5 and TRBJ2-7, with D perhaps matching TRBD2 (5 bases). Trimming cost V 10 bases and J 12 bases, with 28 bases left between them. This CDR3 has 14 residues. The germline CDR1 and CDR2 sequences are MNHEY and SVGAGI. CDR3 bases: TGTGCCACGGGTTCCAGTACAAGCATCACTACTAGGTACTTC. This codes for CATGSSTSITTRYF.

With regard to this clone: Mismatch with germline at one junction end may stem from a read error. The chain employs TRBV6-1 and TRBJ1-1; 7 bases match TRBD1. CDR1 is MNHNS, CDR2 SASEGT, per germline. There are 14 residues in the CDR3. This CDR3 is CASSEATGATEAFF. CDR3 DNA: TGTGCCAGCAGCGAAGCTACAGGGGCCACTGAAGCTTTCTTT.

V is TRBV5-5 and J is TRBJ2-7, with 9 nucleotides matching TRBD1. J lost 6 bases, V lost 4 bases, and 8 bases had no gene match. Looked up from germline, CDR1 is SGHKS and CDR2 is YYEKEE (reference sequence). This CDR3 has 14 amino acids. In DNA, the CDR3 is TGTGCCAGCAGCGGCGGGACAGGGCCGCTCGAGCAGTACTTC. Its protein product is CASSGGTGPLEQYF.

The chain employs TRBV18 and TRBJ2-2; weak D call: TRBD1 (5 bases). The CDR3 contains 13 residues. CDR1 is KGHSH and CDR2 is LQKENI in the germline V gene. With 1 base removed from V and 6 bases from J, the gap between germline ends came to 6 bases. The CDR3 loop reads CASSPRGSGELFF. CDR3 coding DNA: TGTGCCAGCTCACCACGGGGCTCCGGGGAGCTGTTTTTT.

The rearrangement uses TRBV18 and TRBJ1-1; no clear D. CDR1 and CDR2 from the germline V gene are KGHSH and LQKENI. The germline V and J ends were trimmed by 0 bases and 5 bases, with 13 bases remaining between them. The CDR3 extends over 15 amino acids. For the CDR3, the DNA is TGTGCCAGCTCACCACCGGATCGTCGGGGTACTGAAGCTTTCTTT. It yields the protein CASSPPDRRGTEAFF.

Only one count was recorded for this clone. The rearrangement joins TRBV5-1 to TRBJ2-3, with 8 bases that match TRBD2. V lost 2 bases, J lost 6 bases, and 5 bases stayed unmatched. The CDR3 runs to 14 residues. Germline lookup yields CDR1 SGHRS and CDR2 YFSETQ. Here the CDR3 DNA reads TGCGCCAGCAGCTTCGGGACTAGTGGGGATACGCAGTATTTT. It translates to CASSFGTSGDTQYF.

This clone was recorded a few times. V is TRBV6-1 and J is TRBJ1-5; D not certain. V dropped 1 base and J dropped 6 bases, with 10 bases sitting between them. CDR1 and CDR2 from the germline V gene are MNHNS and SASEGT. CDR3 length equals 14 residues. The CDR3 DNA reads as TGTGCCAGCAGTGAAGTCGGAGGGTTTCAGCCCCAGCATTTT. Residues: CASSEVGGFQPQHF.

This clone was seen a single time. This chain uses TRBV30 with TRBJ2-1, with D possibly TRBD2 on 5 matching bases. Trimming shortened V by 4 bases and J by 4 bases, and 17 bases separated the two germline ends. Looked up from germline, CDR1 is GTSNPN and CDR2 is SVGIG (reference sequence). The CDR3 length is 15 residues. In DNA form, the CDR3 reads TGTGCCTGGACCTTAAGAGGGCAGCTTTACAATGAGCAGTTCTTC. This encodes CAWTLRGQLYNEQFF.

The CDR3 bases are TGTGCCAGCAGTGGCAGAAATCAGCCCCAGCATTTT. As protein: CASSGRNQPQHF. The chain combines TRBV5-6 with TRBJ1-5; D gene uncertain. Trimming shortened V by 5 bases and J by 4 bases, and 7 bases separated the two germline ends. The germline V gene encodes CDR1 SGHDT and CDR2 YYEEEE. This CDR3 spans 12 amino acids.

V and J are TRBV5-1 and TRBJ1-1; D gene unclear. Trimming stripped 0 bases from V and 4 bases from J, with 7 bases between. This CDR3 is built from 13 residues. The germline V gene encodes CDR1 SGHRS and CDR2 YFSETQ. In DNA, the CDR3 is TGCGCCAGCAGCTTGGCCGAGGGCACTGAAGCTTTCTTT. It yields the protein CASSLAEGTEAFF.

The chain links TRBV5-6 to TRBJ1-1, with a possible D match to TRBD1 (6 bases). The V gene lost 7 bases and the J gene lost 0 bases, with 13 bases spanning the gap. The CDR3 length is 14 residues. Germline V gives CDR1 SGHDT, CDR2 YYEEEE. CDR3 DNA sequence: TGTGCCAGCGTAAGACAGGACCTGAACACTGAAGCTTTCTTT. Translating it yields CASVRQDLNTEAFF.

The chain recombines TRBV27 with TRBJ2-1, with D maybe TRBD2 (5 bases). The V gene's germline CDR1 is MNHEY and CDR2 SMNVEV (reference sequence). V lost 5 bases to trimming and J lost 5 bases, with 22 bases between them. This CDR3 has 17 amino acids. CDR3 bases: TGTGCCAGCAGTCCCCGTCTCCGGGAAAATGGAGACAATGAGCAGTTCTTC. Its translation: CASSPRLRENGDNEQFF.

This chain joins TRBV29-1 and TRBJ1-2; 8 bases match TRBD1. The V segment lost 3 bases and the J segment 7 bases; nucleotides outside the gene matches: 25. The germline V gene encodes CDR1 SQVTM and CDR2 ANQGSEA. The CDR3 spans 19 residues. The CDR3 sequence: CSVEAGPWSWGDRGGGYTF. The CDR3 DNA reads TGCAGCGTTGAGGCTGGGCCCTGGTCCTGGGGTGACAGGGGTGGTGGCTACACCTTC.

The genes are TRBV7-3 and TRBJ2-1; 8 nucleotides align to TRBD2. This CDR3 has 15 residues. In germline, CDR1 is SGHTA, CDR2 FQGTGA. V lost 3 bases, J lost 2 bases, and 3 bases stayed unmatched. The CDR3 reads CASSLAGGTYNEQFF. CDR3 sequence (DNA): TGTGCCAGCAGCTTGGCGGGGGGTACCTACAATGAGCAGTTCTTC.

The chain employs TRBV30 and TRBJ1-5; D ambiguous. The CDR3 loop spans 13 amino acids. V gave up 1 base and J gave up 7 bases, with 11 bases separating them. Germline lookup yields CDR1 GTSNPN and CDR2 SVGIG (reference sequence). CDR3 protein: CAWSEGEGQPQHF. For the CDR3, the DNA is TGTGCCTGGAGTGAGGGAGAAGGGCAGCCCCAGCATTTT.

The chain couples TRBV5-5 to TRBJ2-3, with unresolved D. The V and J ends lost 1 base and 3 bases respectively, with 3 bases between them. Germline CDR1 reads SGHKS; CDR2 reads YYEKEE (reference sequence). CDR3 length: 12 amino acids. The CDR3 nucleotides are TGTGCCAGCAGCTTGCTTACAGATACGCAGTATTTT. Its translation is CASSLLTDTQYF. Drawing the rest from reference TRBV5-5 and TRBJ2-3, the complete variable domain is DAGVTQSPTHLIKTRGQQVTLRCSPISGHKSVSWYQQVLGQGPQFIFQYYEKEERGRGNFPDRFSARQFPNYSSELNVNALLLGDSALYLCASSLLTDTQYFGPGTRLTVL.

V gene TRBV18 combines with J gene TRBJ2-1, with TRBD2 identical over 7 bases. This CDR3 is 16 amino acids long. Germline V gives CDR1 KGHSH, CDR2 LQKENI. Germline trimming cut 3 bases from V and 2 bases from J; bases unmatched to any gene: 7. This CDR3 is CASSPLAETTYNEQFF. The CDR3 nucleotides read TGTGCCAGCTCACCTCTAGCGGAAACAACCTACAATGAGCAGTTCTTC. The full variable domain, with the rest looked up from reference TRBV18 and TRBJ2-1, is NAGVMQNPRHLVRRRGQEARLRCSPMKGHSHVYWYRQLPEEGLKFMVYLQKENIIDESGMPKERFSAEFPKEGPSILRIQQVVRGDSAAYFCASSPLAETTYNEQFFGPGTRLTVL.

The rearrangement joins TRBV28 to TRBJ1-5, with a weak D call TRBD1 (5 bases). Germline loops: CDR1 MDHEN, CDR2 SYDVKM. V shed 2 bases and J shed 2 bases, with 13 bases lying between them. This CDR3 is 16 amino acids long. The CDR3 loop reads CASSLAGGTGNQPQHF. DNA of the CDR3: TGTGCCAGCAGTTTAGCGGGGGGGACGGGCAATCAGCCCCAGCATTTT.

CDR3 DNA sequence: TGTGCCAGCAGTCTGCCGGGTGGCAGCCGTACGAAGGAGCAGTACTTC. It is translated as CASSLPGGSRTKEQYF. The J gene is TRBJ2-7, the V gene TRBV6-2 or TRBV6-3; D is undetermined. Deletions cut 5 bases from V and 7 bases from J, with 24 bases between. The CDR3 extends over 16 amino acids. Germline V CDR1 and CDR2: MNHEY, SVGEGT.

CDR3 nucleotides: TGTGCCAGCAGCTCAGGCTTGGCCTACACCGGGGAGCTGTTTTTT. Amino acids: CASSSGLAYTGELFF. This sequence joins TRBV7-9 and TRBJ2-2; D unclear. The germline gives CDR1 SEHNR, CDR2 FQNEAQ (reference sequence). The V and J ends lost 4 bases and 3 bases respectively, with 12 bases between them. This CDR3 region has 15 residues.

The genes are TRBV20-1 and TRBJ1-5; D call uncertain. Germline assignment: CDR1 DFQATT and CDR2 SNEGSKA (reference sequence). The CDR3 runs to 8 residues. CDR3 residues: CRPGDRHF. As DNA, the CDR3 is TGCAGACCCGGGGATCGGCATTTT.

The J gene is TRBJ1-2, the V gene TRBV7-3; D is unclear. Trimming cost V 1 base and J 2 bases, with 5 bases left between them. CDR3 length equals 13 residues. CDR1 is SGHTA, CDR2 FQGTGA, per germline. The DNA of the CDR3 is TGTGCCAGCAGCTTAAACAGAAACTATGGCTACACCTTC. Amino acid sequence: CASSLNRNYGYTF.

J is TRBJ2-2 and V is TRBV19; maybe TRBD1 (6 bases). CDR1 is LNHDA, CDR2 SQIVND, per germline (reference sequence). V lost 11 bases to trimming and J lost 0 bases, with 19 bases between them. The CDR3 is 16 amino acids. CDR3 protein: CACSSLGAANTGELFF. In nucleotides, the CDR3 is TGTGCCTGCTCCTCTCTGGGGGCCGCGAACACCGGGGAGCTGTTTTTT.

The chain combines TRBV6-1 with TRBJ1-5, with 9 positions matching TRBD1. This CDR3 has 17 residues. V lost 0 bases and J lost 6; bases outside the gene matches: 9. CDR1 is MNHNS, CDR2 SASEGT, per germline. The CDR3, as DNA: TGTGCCAGCAGTGAAGCGGGGGGGACAGGGCTAATTCAGCCCCAGCATTTT. Translated, it gives CASSEAGGTGLIQPQHF.

The table lists this clone with a few counts. The CDR3 is CAWSPRHMSNQPQHF. In nucleotides, the CDR3 is TGTGCCTGGAGTCCGAGACACATGAGCAATCAGCCCCAGCATTTT. J is TRBJ1-5 and V is TRBV30; no definite D call. Per germline, CDR1 GTSNPN and CDR2 SVGIG (reference sequence). CDR3 length: 15 residues. V gave up 2 bases and J gave up 1 base, with 12 bases separating them.

This clone was seen a few times. The chain joins TRBV2 to TRBJ1-6, with 8 bases fitting TRBD1. V shed 5 bases, J shed 7 bases, and the junction held 7 bases outside the gene matches. Per germline, CDR1 SNHLY and CDR2 FYNNEI. The CDR3 is made up of 15 amino acids. The CDR3 loop reads CASSPTGGWNSPLHF. The CDR3 DNA follows: TGTGCCAGCAGTCCCACAGGGGGATGGAATTCACCCCTCCACTTT. The full variable domain, in which reference TRBV2 and TRBJ1-6 provide the parts outside the CDR3, is EPEVTQTPSHQVTQMGQEVILRCVPISNHLYFYWYRQILGQKVEFLVSFYNNEISEKSEIFDDQFSVERPDGSNFTLKIRSTKLEDSAMYFCASSPTGGWNSPLHFGNGTRLTVT.

The chain recombines TRBV6-2 or TRBV6-3 with TRBJ2-1, with TRBD2 as a possible D gene (6 bases). Germline lookup yields CDR1 MNHEY and CDR2 SVGEGT. The germline V and J ends were trimmed by 2 bases and 2 bases, with 16 bases remaining between them. The CDR3 has 17 amino acids. The CDR3 DNA is TGTGCCAGCAGTTACGGTGCAGCGGGTAAACCCTACAATGAGCAGTTCTTC. It encodes CASSYGAAGKPYNEQFF.

This chain links TRBV12-3 or TRBV12-4 with TRBJ1-5; TRBD1 is a possible D gene (5 bases). Trimming shortened V by 7 bases and J by 3 bases, and 10 bases separated the two germline ends. CDR3 size: 13 residues. DNA of the CDR3: TGTGCCAGCACCCAGGGTGACAATCAGCCCCAGCATTTT. It translates to CASTQGDNQPQHF.

The chain recombines TRBV11-2 with TRBJ2-1, with 9 bases that match TRBD2. This CDR3 spans 14 amino acids. Germline CDR1 SGHAT, CDR2 FQNNGV. With V trimmed by 5 bases and J by 6 bases, 5 bases remained unmatched. The CDR3 spells CASSLAGNRNEQFF. Here the CDR3 DNA reads TGTGCCAGCAGCCTAGCGGGGAATCGCAATGAGCAGTTCTTC.

This chain connects TRBV7-8 to TRBJ1-1, with 8 nucleotides matching TRBD1. The V gene end was trimmed by 5 bases and the J gene end by 1 base; junction bases not matched to a gene: 3. CDR3 length equals 14 residues. Germline CDR1 and CDR2: SGHVS and FQNEAQ. The CDR3 nucleotides are TGTGCCAGCAGCGGAGGGACAGGGAACACTGAAGCTTTCTTT. As protein: CASSGGTGNTEAFF.

The V gene is TRBV2, the J gene TRBJ2-4; 8 bases match TRBD1. CDR1 and CDR2 from the germline V gene are SNHLY and FYNNEI. The length of the CDR3 is 15 residues. The V and J ends lost 4 bases and 6 bases, in that order; junction bases with no gene match: 8. The CDR3: CASSGGQGNLNIQYF. The CDR3 DNA is TGTGCCAGCAGTGGAGGACAGGGAAATTTAAACATTCAGTACTTC.

The V and J genes are TRBV2 and TRBJ2-3; tentative D call: TRBD1 (5 bases). The germline V and J ends were trimmed by 6 bases and 2 bases, with 6 bases remaining between them. Germline loops: CDR1 SNHLY, CDR2 FYNNEI. This CDR3 spans 12 amino acids. The CDR3: CASSRDTDTQYF. CDR3 bases: TGTGCCAGCAGCAGGGACACAGATACGCAGTATTTT.